Sequencing of this T cell receptor beta chain was carried out in a study of shared clonotypes between healthy human individuals. Genomic DNA of each subset was evenly split across several immunoSEQ plates. Profiling relied on immunoSEQ multiplex PCR, and the TCRdb table lists in-frame clones only, not all of them. Among about 190,000 clones listed, over 50% were seen once. Recent vaccinations or acute infections were absent in the healthy HIV-negative adult donors. The donors, all of them Caucasian adults, lived in Nashville, Tennessee. Germline V gives CDR1 KGHSH, CDR2 LQKENI. J was trimmed by 4 bases and V by 2 bases; bases with no gene match: 5. The length of the CDR3 is 15 residues.

Material for sequencing was memory CD4+ T cells sorted from blood. Sample subset: CD45RA-negative fraction. This sequence joins TRBV18 and TRBJ2-1; 7 nucleotides align to TRBD2. The clonotype was recovered from a man aged 25-45 years in good health. DNA for the CDR3: TGTGCCAGCTCACCAGCGGCGGGAGAATACAATGAGCAGTTCTTC. The encoded protein is CASSPAAGEYNEQFF.